This T cell receptor beta chain was retrieved from a study of blood T cell repertoires in COVID-19. Study context: Acute and convalescent COVID-19 specimens originated in the United States, Italy and Spain. PBMCs, B-cell-depleted T cells, or T cells provided the cDNA or gDNA that made up the material.

TCRdb keeps only in-frame clones here, not all; method: immunoSEQ multiplex PCR. The data hold over 200,000 clones, with around 82% observed a single time. This clonotype was sampled from a man aged 50 to 60 with active or convalescent COVID-19. The sequenced material came from peripheral blood.

CDR3 region: CASSTSGGVGETQYF. CDR3 sequence (DNA): TGTGCCAGCAGCACTAGCGGGGGGGTCGGAGAGACCCAGTACTTC. The rearrangement uses TRBV21-1 and TRBJ2-5; TRBD2 is taken as the D call from the table, unchecked against the DNA. TRBV21-1 is a documented pseudogene. There are 15 residues in the CDR3.